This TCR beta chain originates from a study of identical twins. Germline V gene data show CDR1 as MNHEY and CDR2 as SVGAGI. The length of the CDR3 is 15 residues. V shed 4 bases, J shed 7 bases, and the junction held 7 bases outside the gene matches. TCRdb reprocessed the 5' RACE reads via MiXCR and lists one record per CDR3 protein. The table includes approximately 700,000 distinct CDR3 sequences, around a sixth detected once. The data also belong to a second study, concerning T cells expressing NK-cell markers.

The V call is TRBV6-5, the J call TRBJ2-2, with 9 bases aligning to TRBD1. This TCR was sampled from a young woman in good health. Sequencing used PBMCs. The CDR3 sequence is CASSSPGQGSGELFF. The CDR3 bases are TGTGCCAGCAGTTCTCCGGGACAGGGTAGCGGGGAGCTGTTTTTT.